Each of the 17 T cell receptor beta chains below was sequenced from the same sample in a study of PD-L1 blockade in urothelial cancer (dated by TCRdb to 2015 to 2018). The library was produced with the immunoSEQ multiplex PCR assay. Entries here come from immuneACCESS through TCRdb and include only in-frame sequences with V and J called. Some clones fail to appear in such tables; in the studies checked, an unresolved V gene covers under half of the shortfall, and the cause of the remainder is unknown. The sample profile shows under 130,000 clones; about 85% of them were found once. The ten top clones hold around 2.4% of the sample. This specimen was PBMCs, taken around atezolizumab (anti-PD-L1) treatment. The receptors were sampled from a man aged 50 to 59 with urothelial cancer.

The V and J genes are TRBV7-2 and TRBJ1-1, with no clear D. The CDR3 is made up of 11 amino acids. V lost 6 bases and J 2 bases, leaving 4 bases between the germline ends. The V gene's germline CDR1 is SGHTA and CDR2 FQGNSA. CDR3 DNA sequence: TGTGCCAGCAGTCAAAACACTGAAGCTTTCTTT. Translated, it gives CASSQNTEAFF.

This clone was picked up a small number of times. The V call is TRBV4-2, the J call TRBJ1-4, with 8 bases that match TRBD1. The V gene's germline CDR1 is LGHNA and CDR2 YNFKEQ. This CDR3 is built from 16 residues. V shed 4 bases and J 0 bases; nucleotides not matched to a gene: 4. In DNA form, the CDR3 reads TGTGCCAGCAGCCGGGACAGGCTGACAACTAATGAAAAACTGTTTTTT. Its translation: CASSRDRLTTNEKLFF.

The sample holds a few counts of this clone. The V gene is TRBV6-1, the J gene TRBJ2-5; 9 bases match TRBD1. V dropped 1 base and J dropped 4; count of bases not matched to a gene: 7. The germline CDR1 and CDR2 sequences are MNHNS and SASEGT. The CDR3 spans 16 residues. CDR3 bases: TGTGCCAGCAGTGAAGGGACAGGGGACTTACCAGAGACCCAGTACTTC. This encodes CASSEGTGDLPETQYF.

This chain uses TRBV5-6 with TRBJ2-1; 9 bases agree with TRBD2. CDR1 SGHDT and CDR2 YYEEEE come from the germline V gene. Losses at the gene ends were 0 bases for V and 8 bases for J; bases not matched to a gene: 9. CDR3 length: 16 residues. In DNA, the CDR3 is TGTGCCAGCAGCTTGGATGCGGGAGGGCTCTTCGATGAGCAGTTCTTC. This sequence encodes CASSLDAGGLFDEQFF.

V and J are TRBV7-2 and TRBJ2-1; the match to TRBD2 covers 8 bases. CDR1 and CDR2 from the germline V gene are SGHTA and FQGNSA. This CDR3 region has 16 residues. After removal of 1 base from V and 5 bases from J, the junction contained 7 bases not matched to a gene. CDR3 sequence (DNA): TGTGCCAGCAGCTTAGAGTACGGGAGGGGGAACAATGAGCAGTTCTTC. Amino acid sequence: CASSLEYGRGNNEQFF. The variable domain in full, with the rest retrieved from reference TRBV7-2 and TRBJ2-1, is GAGVSQSPSNKVTEKGKDVELRCDPISGHTALYWYRQSLGQGLEFLIYFQGNSAPDKSGLPSDRFSAERTGGSVSTLTIQRTQQEDSAVYLCASSLEYGRGNNEQFFGPGTRLTVL.

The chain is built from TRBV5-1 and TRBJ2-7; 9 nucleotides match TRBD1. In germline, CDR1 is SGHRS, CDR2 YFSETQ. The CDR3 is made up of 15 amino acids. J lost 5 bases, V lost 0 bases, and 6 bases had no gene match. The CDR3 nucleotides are TGCGCCAGCAGCTTGGATGGGACAGGGTTCCACGAGCAGTACTTC. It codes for CASSLDGTGFHEQYF.

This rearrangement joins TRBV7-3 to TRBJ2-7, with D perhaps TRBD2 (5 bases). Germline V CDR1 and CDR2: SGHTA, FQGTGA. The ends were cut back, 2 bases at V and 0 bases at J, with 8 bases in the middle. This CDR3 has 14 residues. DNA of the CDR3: TGTGCCAGCAGCTTAGGCGGACTCTCCTACGAGCAGTACTTC. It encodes CASSLGGLSYEQYF. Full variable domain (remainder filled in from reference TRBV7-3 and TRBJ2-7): GAGVSQTPSNKVTEKGKYVELRCDPISGHTALYWYRQSLGQGPEFLIYFQGTGAADDSGLPNDRFFAVRPEGSVSTLKIQRTERGDSAVYLCASSLGGLSYEQYFGPGTRLTVT.

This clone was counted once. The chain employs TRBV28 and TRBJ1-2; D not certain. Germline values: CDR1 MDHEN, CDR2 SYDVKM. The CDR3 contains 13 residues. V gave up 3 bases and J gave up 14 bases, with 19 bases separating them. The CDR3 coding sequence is TGTGCCAGCAGTTTTCTCCGGGTTGTCCCTAGGACCTTC. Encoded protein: CASSFLRVVPRTF.

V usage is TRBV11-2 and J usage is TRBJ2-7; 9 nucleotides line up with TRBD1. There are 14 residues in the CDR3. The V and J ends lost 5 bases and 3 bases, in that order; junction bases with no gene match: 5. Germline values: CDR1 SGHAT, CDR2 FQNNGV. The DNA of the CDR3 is TGTGCCAGCAGCACCCGGACAGGGGTCTACGAGCAGTACTTC. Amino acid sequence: CASSTRTGVYEQYF.

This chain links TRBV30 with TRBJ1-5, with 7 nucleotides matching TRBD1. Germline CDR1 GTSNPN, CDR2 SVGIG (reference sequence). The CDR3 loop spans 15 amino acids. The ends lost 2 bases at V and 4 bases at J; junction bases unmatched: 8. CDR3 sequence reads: CAWSINSDRNQPQHF. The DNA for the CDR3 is TGTGCCTGGAGTATAAACTCGGACAGGAATCAGCCCCAGCATTTT.

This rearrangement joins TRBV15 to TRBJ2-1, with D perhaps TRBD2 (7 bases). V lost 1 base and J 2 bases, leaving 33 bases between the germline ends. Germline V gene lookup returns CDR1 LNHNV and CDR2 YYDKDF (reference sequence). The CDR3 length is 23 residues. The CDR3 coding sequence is TGTGCCACCAGCAGAGGCCCTGAGGGGGGGACTGGTGGCCCTGGAAGGCCCTACAATGAGCAGTTCTTC. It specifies CATSRGPEGGTGGPGRPYNEQFF.

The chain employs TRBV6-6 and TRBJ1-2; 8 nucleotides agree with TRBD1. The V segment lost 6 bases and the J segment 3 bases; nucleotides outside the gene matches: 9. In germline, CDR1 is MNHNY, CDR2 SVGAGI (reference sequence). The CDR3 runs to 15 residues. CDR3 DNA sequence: TGTGCCAGCAGCCGCCAAGACAGGGGTGACTATGGCTACACCTTC. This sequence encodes CASSRQDRGDYGYTF.

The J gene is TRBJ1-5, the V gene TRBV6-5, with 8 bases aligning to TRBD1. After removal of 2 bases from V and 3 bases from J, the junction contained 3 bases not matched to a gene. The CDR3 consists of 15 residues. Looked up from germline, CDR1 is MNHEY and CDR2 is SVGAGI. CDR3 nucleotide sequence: TGTGCCAGCAGTTACGCAGGGGGCCCCAATCAGCCCCAGCATTTT. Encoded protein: CASSYAGGPNQPQHF.

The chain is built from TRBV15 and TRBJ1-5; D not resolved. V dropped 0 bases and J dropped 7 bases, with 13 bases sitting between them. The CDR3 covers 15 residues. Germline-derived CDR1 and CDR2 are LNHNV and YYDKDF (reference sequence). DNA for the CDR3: TGTGCCACCAGCAGAGATCGTGGGCTTATGCAGCCCCAGCATTTT. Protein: CATSRDRGLMQPQHF.

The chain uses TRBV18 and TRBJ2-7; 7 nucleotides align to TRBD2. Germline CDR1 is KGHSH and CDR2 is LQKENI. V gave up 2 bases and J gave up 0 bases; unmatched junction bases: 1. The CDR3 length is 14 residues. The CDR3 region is CASSPTSDSYEQYF. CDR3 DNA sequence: TGTGCCAGCTCACCAACTAGCGACTCCTACGAGCAGTACTTC. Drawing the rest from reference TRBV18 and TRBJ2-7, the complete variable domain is NAGVMQNPRHLVRRRGQEARLRCSPMKGHSHVYWYRQLPEEGLKFMVYLQKENIIDESGMPKERFSAEFPKEGPSILRIQQVVRGDSAAYFCASSPTSDSYEQYFGPGTRLTVT.

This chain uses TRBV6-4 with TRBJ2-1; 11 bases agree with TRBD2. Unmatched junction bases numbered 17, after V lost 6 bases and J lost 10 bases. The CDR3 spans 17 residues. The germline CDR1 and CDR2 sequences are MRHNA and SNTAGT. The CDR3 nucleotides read TGTGCCAGCAGACTAGCGGGGGTTAACATATCTACAGACGAGCAGTTCTTC. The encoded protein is CASRLAGVNISTDEQFF.

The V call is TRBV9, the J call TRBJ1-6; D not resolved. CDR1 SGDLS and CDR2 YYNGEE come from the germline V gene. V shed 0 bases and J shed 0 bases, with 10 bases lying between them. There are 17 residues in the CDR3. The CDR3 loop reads CASSVDALSSYNSPLHF. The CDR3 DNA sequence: TGTGCCAGCAGCGTAGACGCATTGAGCTCCTATAATTCACCCCTCCACTTT.